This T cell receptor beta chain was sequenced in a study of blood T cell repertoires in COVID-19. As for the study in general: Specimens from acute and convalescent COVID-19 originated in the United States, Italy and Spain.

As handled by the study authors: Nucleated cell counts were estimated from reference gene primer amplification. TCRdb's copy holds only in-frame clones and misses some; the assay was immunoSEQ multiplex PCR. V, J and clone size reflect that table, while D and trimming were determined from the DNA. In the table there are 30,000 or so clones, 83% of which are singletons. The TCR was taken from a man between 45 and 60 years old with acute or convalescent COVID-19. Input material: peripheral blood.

In DNA form, the CDR3 reads TGTGCCAGCAGCTCGGGACTGGCCATGAACACTGAAGCTTTCTTT. This sequence encodes CASSSGLAMNTEAFF. The chain has TRBV7-8 and TRBJ1-1; possible D gene TRBD1, 5 bases. In germline, CDR1 is SGHVS, CDR2 FQNEAQ. The CDR3 extends over 15 amino acids. V was pared by 4 bases and J by 0 bases, with 12 bases between.